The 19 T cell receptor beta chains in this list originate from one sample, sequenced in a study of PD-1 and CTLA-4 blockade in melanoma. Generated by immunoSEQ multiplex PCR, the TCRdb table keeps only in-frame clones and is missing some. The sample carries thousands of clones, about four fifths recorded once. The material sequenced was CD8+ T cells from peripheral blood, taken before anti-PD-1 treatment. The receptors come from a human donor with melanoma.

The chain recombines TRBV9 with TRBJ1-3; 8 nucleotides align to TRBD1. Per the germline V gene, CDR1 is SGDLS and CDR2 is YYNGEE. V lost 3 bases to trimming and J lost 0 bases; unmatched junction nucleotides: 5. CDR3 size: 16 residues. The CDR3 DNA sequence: TGTGCCAGCAGCGGACAGGGGATGAGCTCTGGAAACACCATATATTTT. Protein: CASSGQGMSSGNTIYF.

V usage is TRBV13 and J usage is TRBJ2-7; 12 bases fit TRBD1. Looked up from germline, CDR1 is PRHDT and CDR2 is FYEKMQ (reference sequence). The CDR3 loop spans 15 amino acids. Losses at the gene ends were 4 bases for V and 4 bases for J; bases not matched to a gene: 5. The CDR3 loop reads CASSSSGQGAYEQYF. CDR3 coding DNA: TGTGCCAGCAGCTCTTCGGGACAGGGGGCATACGAGCAGTACTTC.

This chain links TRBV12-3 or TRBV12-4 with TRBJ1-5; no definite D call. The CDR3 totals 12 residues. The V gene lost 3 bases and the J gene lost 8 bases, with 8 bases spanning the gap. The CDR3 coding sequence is TGTGCCAGCAGTTTCCCGCTTGAGCCCCAGCATTTT. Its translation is CASSFPLEPQHF.

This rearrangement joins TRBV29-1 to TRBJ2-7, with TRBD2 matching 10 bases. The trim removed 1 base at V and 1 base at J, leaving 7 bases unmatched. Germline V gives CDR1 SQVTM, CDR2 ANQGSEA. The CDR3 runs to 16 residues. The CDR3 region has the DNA TGCAGCGTTGAAGTAGCGGGAGGAACCCTTTCCTACGAGCAGTACTTC. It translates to CSVEVAGGTLSYEQYF.

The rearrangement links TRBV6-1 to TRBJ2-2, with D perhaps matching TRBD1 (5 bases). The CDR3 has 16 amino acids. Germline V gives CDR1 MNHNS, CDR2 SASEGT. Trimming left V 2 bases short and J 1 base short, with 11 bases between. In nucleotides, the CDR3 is TGTGCCAGCAGTGAATTTAGGACAATGAACACCGGGGAGCTGTTTTTT. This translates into CASSEFRTMNTGELFF.

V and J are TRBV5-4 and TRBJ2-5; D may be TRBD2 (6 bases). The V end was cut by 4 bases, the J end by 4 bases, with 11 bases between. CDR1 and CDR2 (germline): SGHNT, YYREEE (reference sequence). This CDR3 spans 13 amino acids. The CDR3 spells CASSMGLGETQYF. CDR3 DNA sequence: TGTGCCAGCAGCATGGGACTTGGAGAGACCCAGTACTTC.

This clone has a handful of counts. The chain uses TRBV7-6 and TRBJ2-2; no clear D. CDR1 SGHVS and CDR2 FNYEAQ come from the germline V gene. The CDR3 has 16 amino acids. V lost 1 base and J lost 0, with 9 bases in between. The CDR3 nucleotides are TGTGCCAGCAGCTTAGGTATTAGCCCGAACACCGGGGAGCTGTTTTTT. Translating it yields CASSLGISPNTGELFF.

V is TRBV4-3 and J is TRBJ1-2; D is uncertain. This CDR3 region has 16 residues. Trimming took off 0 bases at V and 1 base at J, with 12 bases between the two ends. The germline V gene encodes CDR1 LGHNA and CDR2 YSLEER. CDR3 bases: TGCGCCAGCAGCCAAGATAAGGCCCCTTTTAACTATGGCTACACCTTC. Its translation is CASSQDKAPFNYGYTF.

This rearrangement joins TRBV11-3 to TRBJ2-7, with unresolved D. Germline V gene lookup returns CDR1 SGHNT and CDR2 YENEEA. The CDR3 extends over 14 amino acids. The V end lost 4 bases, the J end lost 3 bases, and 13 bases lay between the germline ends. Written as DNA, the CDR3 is TGTGCCAGCAGCTCGAGTGGTGCGAACTACGAGCAGTACTTC. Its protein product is CASSSSGANYEQYF.

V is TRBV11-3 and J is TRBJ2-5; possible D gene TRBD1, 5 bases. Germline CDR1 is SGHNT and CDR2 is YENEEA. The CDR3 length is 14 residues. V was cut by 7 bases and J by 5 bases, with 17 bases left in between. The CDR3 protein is CASTLGLGPETQYF. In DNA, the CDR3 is TGTGCCAGCACCTTGGGGCTGGGGCCTGAGACCCAGTACTTC.

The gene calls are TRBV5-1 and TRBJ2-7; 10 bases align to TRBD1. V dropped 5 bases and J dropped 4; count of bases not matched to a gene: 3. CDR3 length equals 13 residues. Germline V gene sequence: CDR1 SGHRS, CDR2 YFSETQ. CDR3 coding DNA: TGCGCCAGCAGGACGGGACAGGGGTACGAGCAGTACTTC. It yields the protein CASRTGQGYEQYF. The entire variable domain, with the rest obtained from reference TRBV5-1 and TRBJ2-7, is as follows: KAGVTQTPRYLIKTRGQQVTLSCSPISGHRSVSWYQQTPGQGLQFLFEYFSETQRNKGNFPGRFSGRQFSNSRSEMNVSTLELGDSALYLCASRTGQGYEQYFGPGTRLTVT.

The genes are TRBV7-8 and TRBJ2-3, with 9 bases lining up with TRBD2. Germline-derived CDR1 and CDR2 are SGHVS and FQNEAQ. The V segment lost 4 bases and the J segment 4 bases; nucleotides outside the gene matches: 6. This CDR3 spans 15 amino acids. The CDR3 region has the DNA TGTGCCAGCAGCTCGGGTAGCGGGAGATCAGATACGCAGTATTTT. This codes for CASSSGSGRSDTQYF.

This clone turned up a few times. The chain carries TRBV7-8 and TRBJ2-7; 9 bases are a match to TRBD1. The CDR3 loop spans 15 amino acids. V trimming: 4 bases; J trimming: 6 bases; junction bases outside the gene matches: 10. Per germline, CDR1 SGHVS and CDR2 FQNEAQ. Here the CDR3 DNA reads TGTGCCAGCAGCTCGGGGGACAGGGAAATTAGCGAGCAGTACTTC. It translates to CASSSGDREISEQYF.

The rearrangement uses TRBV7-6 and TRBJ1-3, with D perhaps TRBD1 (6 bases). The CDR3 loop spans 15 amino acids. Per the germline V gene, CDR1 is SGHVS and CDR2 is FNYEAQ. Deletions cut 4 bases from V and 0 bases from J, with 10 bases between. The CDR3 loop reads CASSSSGDSGNTIYF. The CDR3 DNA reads TGTGCCAGCAGCTCGTCAGGGGACTCTGGAAACACCATATATTTT.

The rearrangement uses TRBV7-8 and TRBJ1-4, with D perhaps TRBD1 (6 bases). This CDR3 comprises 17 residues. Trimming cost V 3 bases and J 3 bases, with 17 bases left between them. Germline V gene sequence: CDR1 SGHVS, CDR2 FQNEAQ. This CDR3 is CASSFTGRGRSNEKLFF. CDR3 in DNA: TGTGCCAGCAGCTTTACAGGGCGAGGGCGATCTAATGAAAAACTGTTTTTT.

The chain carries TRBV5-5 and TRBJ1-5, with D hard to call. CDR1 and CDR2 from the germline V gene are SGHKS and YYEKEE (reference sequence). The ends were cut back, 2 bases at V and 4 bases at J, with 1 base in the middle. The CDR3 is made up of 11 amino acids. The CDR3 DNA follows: TGTGCCAGCAGCTTTAATCAGCCCCAGCATTTT. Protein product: CASSFNQPQHF.

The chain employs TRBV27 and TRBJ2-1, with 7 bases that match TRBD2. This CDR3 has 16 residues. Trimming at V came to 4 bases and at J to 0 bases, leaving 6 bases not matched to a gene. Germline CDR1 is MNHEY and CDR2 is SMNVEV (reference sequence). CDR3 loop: CASSSAAGNSYNEQFF. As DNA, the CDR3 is TGTGCCAGCAGTTCCGCAGCGGGGAACTCCTACAATGAGCAGTTCTTC.

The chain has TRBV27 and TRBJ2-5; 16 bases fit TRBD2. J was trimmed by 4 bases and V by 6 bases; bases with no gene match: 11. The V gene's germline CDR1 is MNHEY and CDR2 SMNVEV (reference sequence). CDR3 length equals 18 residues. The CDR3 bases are TGTGCCAGCAGAGGCCCTCCGGGACTAGCGGGGGGGGTAGAGACCCAGTACTTC. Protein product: CASRGPPGLAGGVETQYF.

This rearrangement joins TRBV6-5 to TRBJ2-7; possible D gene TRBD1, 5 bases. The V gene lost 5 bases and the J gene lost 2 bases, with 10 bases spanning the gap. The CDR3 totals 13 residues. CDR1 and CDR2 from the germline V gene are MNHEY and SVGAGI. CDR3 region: CASSQTETYEQYF. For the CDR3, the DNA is TGTGCCAGCAGTCAGACAGAGACCTACGAGCAGTACTTC.